This TCR beta chain came from a study of T cells in Graves' hyperthyroidism and ophthalmopathy. V trimming: 7 bases; J trimming: 2 bases; junction bases outside the gene matches: 3. The CDR3 runs 12 residues. The germline gives CDR1 GTSNPN, CDR2 SVGIG (reference sequence). Amplification yielded TCR beta CDR3 regions, with RNA transcripts as the source. The HTBI primer set served for first-round RT-PCR of the TCR CDR3. TCRdb reprocessed the multiplex PCR reads via MiXCR and lists one record per CDR3 protein. The data hold roughly 570,000 distinct CDR3 sequences, with around 14% observed a single time. The sequenced sample was blood. The chain joins TRBV30 to TRBJ2-3; 7 nucleotides line up with TRBD1. The clonotype was recovered from a woman under 40 with Graves' hyperthyroidism. As DNA, the CDR3 is TGTGCCTTGGACAGGATCACAGATACGCAGTATTTT. It codes for CALDRITDTQYF.